These 32 T cell receptor beta chains share one sample of origin, sequenced in a study of T cells after somatic rescue of genetic block. Sequencing was performed with immunoSEQ multiplex PCR; in TCRdb, only in-frame clones are kept and a portion is missing. There are tens of thousands of clones in the sample; about nine tenths occur only once, and 2.9% lies in the top ten. The sequencing input was peripheral blood mononuclear cells (PBMCs). The source is a middle-aged man.

This chain connects TRBV7-2 to TRBJ2-1; tentatively, D is TRBD2 (5 bases). V was clipped by 5 bases and J by 8 bases, with 13 bases between them. This CDR3 spans 13 amino acids. Germline CDR1 and CDR2: SGHTA and FQGNSA. CDR3 coding DNA: TGTGCCAGCAGCGCAACTAGGATGGATGAGCAGTTCTTC. Protein product: CASSATRMDEQFF. The full variable domain, its missing parts supplied by reference TRBV7-2 and TRBJ2-1, is GAGVSQSPSNKVTEKGKDVELRCDPISGHTALYWYRQSLGQGLEFLIYFQGNSAPDKSGLPSDRFSAERTGGSVSTLTIQRTQQEDSAVYLCASSATRMDEQFFGPGTRLTVL.

This clone was seen only once. This chain uses TRBV10-3 with TRBJ1-1; a weak D match, TRBD1 (6 bases). Germline V gene lookup returns CDR1 ENHRY and CDR2 SYGVKD. V was clipped by 2 bases and J by 4 bases, with 11 bases between them. The CDR3 contains 14 residues. The CDR3 nucleotides read TGTGCCATCAGTGAGGACAGGTCAAGCACTGAAGCTTTCTTT. Translation: CAISEDRSSTEAFF.

CDR3 sequence reads: CASSLGQVGEGYGYTF. The DNA for the CDR3 is TGTGCCAGCAGCCTCGGACAGGTCGGCGAGGGCTATGGCTACACCTTC. V gene TRBV7-9 combines with J gene TRBJ1-2, with 7 positions matching TRBD1. This CDR3 contains 16 residues. Germline CDR1 and CDR2: SEHNR and FQNEAQ (reference sequence). J lost 4 bases, V lost 5 bases, and 13 bases had no gene match.

J is TRBJ2-3 and V is TRBV19; D not certain. CDR1 is LNHDA and CDR2 is SQIVND in the germline V gene (reference sequence). Trimming stripped 5 bases from V and 2 bases from J, with 17 bases between. The CDR3 loop spans 16 amino acids. The CDR3 region is CASSVGLRRNTDTQYF. The CDR3 nucleotides read TGTGCCAGTAGTGTCGGGCTAAGGAGAAACACAGATACGCAGTATTTT.

The genes are TRBV28 and TRBJ1-2; maybe TRBD1 (6 bases). With 3 bases removed from V and 2 bases from J, the gap between germline ends came to 7 bases. Germline V gene sequence: CDR1 MDHEN, CDR2 SYDVKM. The CDR3 has 13 residues. CDR3 DNA sequence: TGTGCCAGCAGTTTGGACAGAAACTATGGCTACACCTTC. It translates to CASSLDRNYGYTF.

The rearrangement uses TRBV5-6 and TRBJ1-1; tentative D call: TRBD1 (5 bases). This CDR3 is 14 amino acids long. The V gene lost 0 bases and the J gene lost 1 base, with 7 bases spanning the gap. The germline CDR1 and CDR2 sequences are SGHDT and YYEEEE. The CDR3 nucleotides are TGTGCCAGCAGCTTGGGCGGACAGAACACTGAAGCTTTCTTT. It encodes CASSLGGQNTEAFF. The full variable domain, in which reference TRBV5-6 and TRBJ1-1 provide the parts outside the CDR3, is DAGVTQSPTHLIKTRGQQVTLRCSPKSGHDTVSWYQQALGQGPQFIFQYYEEEERQRGNFPDRFSGHQFPNYSSELNVNALLLGDSALYLCASSLGGQNTEAFFGQGTRLTVV.

The chain joins TRBV5-8 to TRBJ2-7; D not certain. Per the germline V gene, CDR1 is SGHTS and CDR2 is YDEGEE. The V end was cut by 5 bases, the J end by 1 base, with 16 bases between. This CDR3 has 15 amino acids. CDR3 sequence reads: CASSTDVWGSYEQYF. Here the CDR3 DNA reads TGTGCCAGCAGTACGGACGTATGGGGTTCCTACGAGCAGTACTTC.

A single count supports this clone. This rearrangement joins TRBV28 to TRBJ2-1; 12 bases are shared with TRBD2. Trimming cost V 6 bases and J 7 bases; bases outside gene matches: 10. CDR3 length equals 16 residues. CDR1 and CDR2 (germline): MDHEN, SYDVKM. CDR3 nucleotides: TGTGCCAGCAGAGTTCCCGGGACTAGCGGGTGGAATGAGCAGTTCTTC. Protein product: CASRVPGTSGWNEQFF.

The chain is built from TRBV2 and TRBJ2-7; the D is unclear. Germline-derived CDR1 and CDR2 are SNHLY and FYNNEI. This CDR3 contains 15 residues. The germline V and J ends were trimmed by 5 bases and 0 bases, with 14 bases remaining between them. The CDR3, as DNA: TGTGCCAGCAGTACCGACCCAGAACGCTCCTACGAGCAGTACTTC. It encodes CASSTDPERSYEQYF.

The rearrangement uses TRBV6-6 and TRBJ1-1, with no clear D. This CDR3 comprises 15 residues. From germline, CDR1 is MNHNY and CDR2 SVGAGI (reference sequence). V lost 7 bases and J 0 bases, leaving 15 bases between the germline ends. The CDR3 protein is CASIFSKAVNTEAFF. CDR3 nucleotides: TGTGCCAGCATTTTCAGTAAGGCAGTGAACACTGAAGCTTTCTTT.

The chain is built from TRBV7-2 and TRBJ2-7, with 8 bases matching TRBD2. The trim removed 3 bases at V and 0 bases at J, leaving 4 bases unmatched. The CDR3 loop spans 15 amino acids. Germline V gene lookup returns CDR1 SGHTA and CDR2 FQGNSA. The CDR3 DNA sequence: TGTGCCAGCAGCTTTACGGGAGGGAGCTCCTACGAGCAGTACTTC. Translated, it gives CASSFTGGSSYEQYF. Full variable domain (outside the CDR3, taken from reference TRBV7-2 and TRBJ2-7): GAGVSQSPSNKVTEKGKDVELRCDPISGHTALYWYRQSLGQGLEFLIYFQGNSAPDKSGLPSDRFSAERTGGSVSTLTIQRTQQEDSAVYLCASSFTGGSSYEQYFGPGTRLTVT.

The rearrangement joins TRBV2 to TRBJ2-1; maybe TRBD1 (8 bases). CDR1 is SNHLY and CDR2 is FYNNEI in the germline V gene. CDR3 length: 13 residues. Between the trimmed V and J ends, which lost 6 bases and 9 bases, there was a span of 15 bases. CDR3 DNA: TGTGCCAGCAGCCAGGACAGGGAGGGTGAGCAGTTCTTC. Translating it yields CASSQDREGEQFF.

This chain uses TRBV30 with TRBJ1-4; 9 nucleotides line up with TRBD1. Germline CDR1 reads GTSNPN; CDR2 reads SVGIG (reference sequence). J gave up 7 bases and V 8 bases, and 11 bases lay outside the gene matches. There are 14 residues in the CDR3. CDR3 sequence reads: CAVQSRDRAEKLFF. CDR3 sequence (DNA): TGTGCCGTACAATCCCGGGACAGGGCTGAAAAACTGTTTTTT.

The gene calls are TRBV27 and TRBJ2-3; the match to TRBD1 covers 12 bases. V was clipped by 3 bases and J by 3 bases; unmatched bases: 10. This CDR3 contains 18 residues. Germline V gene sequence: CDR1 MNHEY, CDR2 SMNVEV (reference sequence). CDR3 in amino acids: CASSFTGTGGVLTDTQYF. In nucleotides, the CDR3 is TGTGCCAGCAGTTTCACTGGGACAGGGGGCGTCTTGACAGATACGCAGTATTTT.

J is TRBJ1-2 and V is TRBV6-5; possible D gene TRBD1, 5 bases. The CDR3 contains 15 residues. CDR1 and CDR2 (germline): MNHEY, SVGAGI. V was trimmed by 4 bases and J by 1 base, leaving 13 bases between them. The DNA of the CDR3 is TGTGCCAGCAGTTCTCCGGGACGGCTTAACTATGGCTACACCTTC. It translates to CASSSPGRLNYGYTF.

The V gene is TRBV5-1, the J gene TRBJ2-3, with D unresolved. CDR1 is SGHRS and CDR2 is YFSETQ in the germline V gene. Trimming took 1 base from V and 1 from J, leaving 4 bases between them. The CDR3 is 13 amino acids. DNA of the CDR3: TGCGCCAGCAGCTTGTCGGGCACAGATACGCAGTATTTT. It specifies CASSLSGTDTQYF.

As DNA, the CDR3 is TGTGCCAGCAGCGTAGCTGGGGGGAATCAGCCCCAGCATTTT. Translation: CASSVAGGNQPQHF. The rearrangement links TRBV9 to TRBJ1-5, with D perhaps TRBD1 (5 bases). Trimming removed 0 bases from V and 4 bases from J, with 8 bases in between. The germline gives CDR1 SGDLS, CDR2 YYNGEE. This CDR3 region has 14 residues.

The V call is TRBV27, the J call TRBJ1-4; 8 bases are a match to TRBD1. CDR3 length: 15 residues. With 7 bases clipped from V and 3 bases from J, the junction kept 7 bases outside the gene matches. Germline-derived CDR1 and CDR2 are MNHEY and SMNVEV (reference sequence). The DNA of the CDR3 is TGTGCCAGCAACTCAGGGGGCGCGGCTAATGAAAAACTGTTTTTT. This encodes CASNSGGAANEKLFF.

CDR3 sequence: CASGNGTGEGYTF. The CDR3 DNA is TGTGCTAGTGGGAACGGGACAGGGGAAGGCTACACCTTC. The chain has TRBV12-5 and TRBJ1-2; 10 positions agree with TRBD1. Trimming at V came to 6 bases and at J to 8 bases, leaving 6 bases not matched to a gene. The CDR3 length is 13 residues. Germline V gene sequence: CDR1 LGHNT, CDR2 FRNRAP.

V gene TRBV25-1 combines with J gene TRBJ1-2; D uncertain. Per germline, CDR1 MGHDK and CDR2 SYGVNS. V gave up 2 bases and J gave up 0 bases, with 10 bases separating them. This CDR3 has 15 residues. CDR3 nucleotide sequence: TGTGCCAGCAGTGAACCTGGCCTATCTAACTATGGCTACACCTTC. The encoded protein is CASSEPGLSNYGYTF.

The rearrangement uses TRBV10-3 and TRBJ2-7, with D possibly matching TRBD2 (6 bases). Trimming took off 4 bases at V and 3 bases at J, with 13 bases between the two ends. CDR1 and CDR2 (germline): ENHRY, SYGVKD. This CDR3 contains 14 residues. CDR3 sequence: CAISATGTLYEQYF. For the CDR3, the DNA is TGTGCCATCAGTGCCACCGGGACTCTCTACGAGCAGTACTTC.

J is TRBJ2-1 and V is TRBV7-7; D is uncertain. Germline values: CDR1 SSHAT, CDR2 FNYEAQ (reference sequence). The length of the CDR3 is 13 residues. The V gene lost 2 bases and the J gene lost 5 bases, with 7 bases spanning the gap. CDR3 DNA: TGTGCCAGCAGCTTATTTGTAGACAATGAGCAGTTCTTC. Translated, it gives CASSLFVDNEQFF.

The V gene is TRBV23-1, the J gene TRBJ2-4, with D unresolved. TRBV23-1 is recorded as an ORF, its role being uncertain. With 4 bases removed from V and 4 bases from J, the gap between germline ends came to 11 bases. The CDR3 covers 14 residues. Here the CDR3 DNA reads TGCGCCAGCAGTCTGGAAAAGCTAAAAAACATTCAGTACTTC. Translating it yields CASSLEKLKNIQYF.

This sequence joins TRBV29-1 and TRBJ2-5; tentative D call: TRBD1 (6 bases). The CDR3 sequence is 11 residues long. CDR1 is SQVTM, CDR2 ANQGSEA, per germline. Trimming stripped 6 bases from V and 11 bases from J, with 16 bases between. CDR3 region: CSVTGSDEQYF. In nucleotides, the CDR3 is TGCAGCGTGACAGGCTCGGATGAGCAGTACTTC.

A few counts support this clone. V gene TRBV2 combines with J gene TRBJ2-4; the match to TRBD1 covers 7 bases. With 6 bases clipped from V and 2 bases from J, the junction kept 10 bases outside the gene matches. CDR3 length equals 16 residues. Germline CDR1 reads SNHLY; CDR2 reads FYNNEI. CDR3 nucleotides: TGTGCCAGCAGCAGGGGGTCGGGGTCTACCAAAAACATTCAGTACTTC. Translating it yields CASSRGSGSTKNIQYF.

The chain uses TRBV27 and TRBJ2-7; 10 positions match TRBD1. The CDR3 is made up of 17 amino acids. J lost 0 bases, V lost 5 bases, and 10 bases had no gene match. Germline loops: CDR1 MNHEY, CDR2 SMNVEV (reference sequence). CDR3: CASSPEGTGVFSYEQYF. The CDR3 DNA reads TGTGCCAGCAGTCCCGAAGGGACAGGGGTCTTCTCCTACGAGCAGTACTTC.

The chain couples TRBV10-3 to TRBJ2-7, with D unclear. V gave up 10 bases and J gave up 3 bases, with 10 bases separating them. Germline-derived CDR1 and CDR2 are ENHRY and SYGVKD. The CDR3 consists of 11 residues. The CDR3 reads CATAADYEQYF. The CDR3 nucleotides are TGTGCCACCGCAGCAGACTACGAGCAGTACTTC.

The V call is TRBV6-1, the J call TRBJ1-5; no definite D call. Germline loops: CDR1 MNHNS, CDR2 SASEGT. The V gene lost 9 bases and the J gene lost 1 base, with 7 bases spanning the gap. CDR3 length equals 12 residues. As DNA, the CDR3 is TGTGCCAGTCAAGTAAGCAATCAGCCCCAGCATTTT. This gives the protein CASQVSNQPQHF.

This clone was recorded a few times. This chain links TRBV19 with TRBJ2-3; 8 bases are shared with TRBD2. CDR3 length: 16 residues. Germline CDR1 is LNHDA and CDR2 is SQIVND (reference sequence). The junction had 5 bases not matched to a gene; V was cut back by 1 base and J by 2 bases. CDR3 sequence: CASSIAGTRNTDTQYF. CDR3 in DNA: TGTGCCAGTAGTATAGCCGGGACTAGAAACACAGATACGCAGTATTTT.

In nucleotides, the CDR3 is TGTGCCAGCAGCGTAGGGGCTAGCGGGGGTACAGATACGCAGTATTTT. It encodes CASSVGASGGTDTQYF. This chain uses TRBV9 with TRBJ2-3; 10 positions agree with TRBD2. After removal of 0 bases from V and 3 bases from J, the junction contained 4 bases not matched to a gene. The length of the CDR3 is 16 residues. In germline, CDR1 is SGDLS, CDR2 YYNGEE.

This clone was seen only once. The J gene is TRBJ1-6, the V gene TRBV7-9; 8 nucleotides line up with TRBD1. The trim removed 5 bases at V and 14 bases at J, leaving 8 bases unmatched. The CDR3 is 13 amino acids. Germline V lookup: CDR1 SEHNR, CDR2 FQNEAQ (reference sequence). DNA for the CDR3: TGTGCCAGCAGCCCCCAGGGGGCTGGAACCCTCCACTTT. Translation gives CASSPQGAGTLHF.

The chain links TRBV7-2 to TRBJ2-7; D perhaps matches TRBD1 (5 bases). Trimming shortened V by 4 bases and J by 2 bases, and 15 bases separated the two germline ends. CDR3 length: 15 amino acids. The germline gives CDR1 SGHTA, CDR2 FQGNSA. In nucleotides, the CDR3 is TGTGCCAGCAGCTCCTCCAGGGTATCGACCTACGAGCAGTACTTC. It encodes CASSSSRVSTYEQYF. Drawing the rest from reference TRBV7-2 and TRBJ2-7, the complete variable domain is GAGVSQSPSNKVTEKGKDVELRCDPISGHTALYWYRQSLGQGLEFLIYFQGNSAPDKSGLPSDRFSAERTGGSVSTLTIQRTQQEDSAVYLCASSSSRVSTYEQYFGPGTRLTVT.